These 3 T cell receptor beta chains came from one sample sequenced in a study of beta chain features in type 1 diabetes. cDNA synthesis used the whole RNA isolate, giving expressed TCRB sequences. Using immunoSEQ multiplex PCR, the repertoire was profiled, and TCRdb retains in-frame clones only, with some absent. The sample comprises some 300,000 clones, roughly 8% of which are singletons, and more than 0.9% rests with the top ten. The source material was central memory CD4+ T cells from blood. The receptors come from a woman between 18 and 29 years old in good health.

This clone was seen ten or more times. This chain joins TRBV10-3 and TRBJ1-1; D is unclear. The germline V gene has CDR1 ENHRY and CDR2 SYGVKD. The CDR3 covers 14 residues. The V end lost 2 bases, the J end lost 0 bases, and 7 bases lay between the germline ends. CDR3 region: CAISEMSLNTEAFF. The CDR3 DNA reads TGTGCCATCAGTGAGATGTCGTTGAACACTGAAGCTTTCTTT.

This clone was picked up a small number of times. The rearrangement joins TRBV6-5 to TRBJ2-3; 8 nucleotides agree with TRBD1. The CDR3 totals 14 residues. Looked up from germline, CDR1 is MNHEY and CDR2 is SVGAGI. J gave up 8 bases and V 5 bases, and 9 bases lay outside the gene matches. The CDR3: CASSLQGAAGTQYF. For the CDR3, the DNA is TGTGCCAGCAGTCTCCAGGGGGCGGCAGGTACGCAGTATTTT.

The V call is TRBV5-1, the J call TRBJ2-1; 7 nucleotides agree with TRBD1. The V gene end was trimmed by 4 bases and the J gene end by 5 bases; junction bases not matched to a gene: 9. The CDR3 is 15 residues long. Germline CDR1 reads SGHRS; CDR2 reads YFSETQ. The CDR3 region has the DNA TGCGCCAGCAGCCCCCGGACAGGTGCCCACAATGAGCAGTTCTTC. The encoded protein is CASSPRTGAHNEQFF.